A single sample gave rise to the 24 T cell receptor beta chains below, sequenced in a study of identical twins. MiXCR, run by TCRdb on the 5' RACE reads, gives a single entry per CDR3 protein. The repertoire holds 450,000 to 600,000 distinct CDR3 sequences, with more than 20% as singletons. The sample was also linked to a second study, of yellow fever vaccine responses in identical twins.

Sequences were obtained from CD4+ T cells sorted from blood. Receptor source: a young woman in good health.

Here the CDR3 reads CASSLFLANTEAFF. The CDR3 DNA reads TGTGCCAGCAGCTTATTTTTAGCGAACACTGAAGCTTTCTTT. This chain uses TRBV5-5 with TRBJ1-1; D unresolved. V was shortened by 2 bases and J by 1 base, with 9 bases between the two germline ends. CDR1 and CDR2 from the germline V gene are SGHKS and YYEKEE (reference sequence). The CDR3 extends over 14 amino acids.

This clonotype was seen once. This rearrangement joins TRBV9 to TRBJ1-1; D remains unclear. Germline CDR1 is SGDLS and CDR2 is YYNGEE. V lost 0 bases to trimming and J lost 5 bases, with 8 bases between them. The CDR3 covers 13 residues. CDR3 sequence (DNA): TGTGCCAGCAGCGTAGTAGGCAGTACTGAAGCTTTCTTT. Translated: CASSVVGSTEAFF.

This sequence joins TRBV12-3 or TRBV12-4 and TRBJ1-4; D remains unclear. The ends were cut back, 2 bases at V and 7 bases at J, with 14 bases in the middle. The CDR3 is 15 residues long. The CDR3 protein is CASSLRAGFGEKLFF. CDR3 nucleotides: TGTGCCAGCAGTTTAAGGGCCGGGTTCGGTGAAAAACTGTTTTTT.

The J gene is TRBJ2-1, the V gene TRBV7-2; TRBD2 agrees at 11 bases. J lost 4 bases, V lost 2 bases, and 4 bases had no gene match. CDR1 and CDR2 from the germline V gene are SGHTA and FQGNSA. This CDR3 comprises 16 residues. CDR3 sequence: CASSLHVAGGYNEQFF. The CDR3 DNA is TGTGCCAGCAGCTTACATGTAGCGGGGGGGTACAATGAGCAGTTCTTC.

In its sample, this clonotype was seen a few times. The chain is built from TRBV20-1 and TRBJ1-2, with a weak D call TRBD1 (5 bases). This CDR3 contains 12 residues. Germline V gives CDR1 DFQATT, CDR2 SNEGSKA (reference sequence). V shed 3 bases and J shed 3 bases, with 8 bases lying between them. The CDR3 loop is CSARGRDYGYTF. CDR3 in DNA: TGCAGTGCTAGGGGCAGGGACTATGGCTACACCTTC.

The rearrangement uses TRBV19 and TRBJ1-2; a possible D gene is TRBD1 (5 bases). The CDR3 sequence is 12 residues long. The germline gives CDR1 LNHDA, CDR2 SQIVND (reference sequence). V was shortened by 2 bases and J by 5 bases, with 6 bases between the two germline ends. The CDR3 sequence: CASSIRQYGYTF. The DNA for the CDR3 is TGTGCCAGTAGTATACGACAGTATGGCTACACCTTC.

DNA of the CDR3: TGTGCCAGCTCACCTCCTGCAAGTACCGGGGAGCTGTTTTTT. Amino acid sequence: CASSPPASTGELFF. The chain couples TRBV18 to TRBJ2-2, with no clear D. V gave up 3 bases and J gave up 5 bases, with 10 bases separating them. CDR1 is KGHSH, CDR2 LQKENI, per germline. The CDR3 runs 14 residues.

This clonotype appeared many times. The chain couples TRBV7-9 to TRBJ1-1; D possibly corresponds to TRBD1 (5 bases). Germline CDR1 is SEHNR and CDR2 is FQNEAQ (reference sequence). The V and J ends lost 5 bases and 3 bases respectively, with 16 bases between them. This CDR3 spans 15 amino acids. CDR3 in DNA: TGTGCCAGCAGCCAAACGAGAGGGACGGACACTGAAGCTTTCTTT. It is translated as CASSQTRGTDTEAFF.

The V gene is TRBV5-1, the J gene TRBJ2-7; D remains ambiguous. Germline CDR1 is SGHRS and CDR2 is YFSETQ. V was trimmed by 6 bases and J by 2 bases, leaving 12 bases between them. The length of the CDR3 is 13 residues. The CDR3 sequence is CASNLGHTYEQYF. Here the CDR3 DNA reads TGCGCCAGCAATTTGGGCCACACCTACGAGCAGTACTTC. Filled out from reference TRBV5-1 and TRBJ2-7, the complete variable domain reads KAGVTQTPRYLIKTRGQQVTLSCSPISGHRSVSWYQQTPGQGLQFLFEYFSETQRNKGNFPGRFSGRQFSNSRSEMNVSTLELGDSALYLCASNLGHTYEQYFGPGTRLTVT.

This clonotype was counted only a few times. The V call is TRBV3-1, the J call TRBJ2-5, with D possibly matching TRBD2 (5 bases). Germline assignment: CDR1 LGHDT and CDR2 YNNKEL (reference sequence). This CDR3 comprises 14 residues. Trimming left V 3 bases short and J 4 bases short, with 12 bases between. The CDR3 nucleotides are TGTGCCAGCAGCCAGAGAGGGAGAGGAGAGACCCAGTACTTC. This gives the protein CASSQRGRGETQYF.

The V call is TRBV27, the J call TRBJ2-7; 8 bases are shared with TRBD2. The germline V gene has CDR1 MNHEY and CDR2 SMNVEV (reference sequence). V lost 3 bases and J lost 5; bases outside the gene matches: 6. The CDR3 has 14 residues. The DNA for the CDR3 is TGTGCCAGCAGTTTGTCCAGCGGGAGACACGAGCAGTACTTC. This translates into CASSLSSGRHEQYF.

This clonotype was counted only a few times. The J gene is TRBJ2-7, the V gene TRBV5-1, with D unresolved. CDR3 length: 10 residues. Germline V gene sequence: CDR1 SGHRS, CDR2 YFSETQ. The ends were cut back, 4 bases at V and 4 bases at J, with 3 bases in the middle. The CDR3 DNA is TGCGCCAGCAGCAGTTACGAGCAGTACGTC. Translated, it gives CASSSYEQYV.

V gene TRBV10-3 combines with J gene TRBJ2-7, with 11 bases matching TRBD2. Germline V lookup: CDR1 ENHRY, CDR2 SYGVKD. The V and J ends lost 4 bases and 0 bases, in that order; junction bases with no gene match: 5. The CDR3 has 16 amino acids. CDR3 nucleotides: TGTGCCATCAGTGGGGGACTAGCGGACGCCTCCTACGAGCAGTACTTC. As protein: CAISGGLADASYEQYF.

This clonotype turned up a few times. This chain connects TRBV2 to TRBJ2-7; 8 positions match TRBD1. Germline trimming cut 9 bases from V and 4 bases from J; bases unmatched to any gene: 5. Germline CDR1 is SNHLY and CDR2 is FYNNEI. This CDR3 is built from 12 residues. This chain's CDR3 is CASRQGSYEQYV. CDR3 nucleotide sequence: TGTGCCAGTAGACAGGGGAGTTACGAGCAGTACGTC.

V and J are TRBV28 and TRBJ2-7; TRBD1 aligns across 8 bases. J gave up 0 bases and V 5 bases, and 9 bases lay outside the gene matches. The CDR3 length is 16 residues. Germline CDR1 is MDHEN and CDR2 is SYDVKM. The CDR3: CASSPLRQGLSYEQYF. For the CDR3, the DNA is TGTGCCAGCAGTCCTCTAAGACAGGGGCTCTCCTACGAGCAGTACTTC.

The chain is built from TRBV20-1 and TRBJ2-5; 13 bases fit TRBD2. V was clipped by 6 bases and J by 1 base; unmatched bases: 8. The length of the CDR3 is 16 residues. CDR1 and CDR2 (germline): DFQATT, SNEGSKA (reference sequence). In DNA form, the CDR3 reads TGCAGTGCATCAGGACTAGCGGGGGTACTCCAAGAGACCCAGTACTTC. It specifies CSASGLAGVLQETQYF.

The chain joins TRBV5-1 to TRBJ1-4; no clear D gene. The CDR3 spans 17 residues. The V gene lost 2 bases and the J gene lost 4 bases, with 18 bases spanning the gap. Germline CDR1 SGHRS, CDR2 YFSETQ. DNA of the CDR3: TGCGCCAGCAGCTTCGGAACCGCGAGTTGGGATAATGAAAAACTGTTTTTT. This translates into CASSFGTASWDNEKLFF. The full variable domain, completed using reference TRBV5-1 and TRBJ1-4, is KAGVTQTPRYLIKTRGQQVTLSCSPISGHRSVSWYQQTPGQGLQFLFEYFSETQRNKGNFPGRFSGRQFSNSRSEMNVSTLELGDSALYLCASSFGTASWDNEKLFFGSGTQLSVL.

This clonotype showed up just a few times. The chain uses TRBV18 and TRBJ1-5; D is unclear. V was clipped by 3 bases and J by 5 bases, with 8 bases between them. The germline CDR1 and CDR2 sequences are KGHSH and LQKENI. The CDR3 covers 13 residues. The CDR3 nucleotides read TGTGCCAGCTCACCCGGCGGTTATCAGCCCCAGCATTTT. As protein: CASSPGGYQPQHF.

This clonotype has only a few counts. The rearrangement uses TRBV5-1 and TRBJ2-1, with TRBD1 matching over 10 bases. The CDR3 totals 17 residues. The trim removed 4 bases at V and 8 bases at J, leaving 15 bases unmatched. From germline, CDR1 is SGHRS and CDR2 YFSETQ. CDR3 bases: TGCGCCAGCAGCCCCCGGACAGGGGGGACTTTTGGCGATGAGCAGTTCTTC. It codes for CASSPRTGGTFGDEQFF.

This clonotype was detected only a few times. The V gene is TRBV27, the J gene TRBJ1-1, with D perhaps matching TRBD1 (6 bases). The CDR3 covers 14 residues. Deletions cut 5 bases from V and 4 bases from J, with 14 bases between. The V gene's germline CDR1 is MNHEY and CDR2 SMNVEV (reference sequence). The CDR3 region is CASSPQTGSTEAFF. CDR3 nucleotides: TGTGCCAGCAGTCCTCAAACAGGGAGCACTGAAGCTTTCTTT.

This clonotype turned up a few times. Germline and junction disagree at one end, which may indicate a read error. The chain is built from TRBV6-5 and TRBJ2-1, with 8 bases fitting TRBD1. The CDR3 has 13 residues. Germline lookup yields CDR1 MNHEY and CDR2 SVGAGI. CDR3 sequence (DNA): TGTGCCAGCAGTTACTCCGGGCAGGGGGCCGGAATCTTC. It yields the protein CASSYSGQGAGIF.

This clonotype has a single count. The chain is built from TRBV11-2 and TRBJ2-2; 9 bases map to TRBD2. V lost 1 base, J lost 1 base, and 1 base stayed unmatched. CDR1 is SGHAT and CDR2 is FQNNGV in the germline V gene. The CDR3 spans 16 residues. The CDR3 region is CASSLVAGVNTGELFF. Here the CDR3 DNA reads TGTGCCAGCAGCTTAGTAGCGGGAGTGAACACCGGGGAGCTGTTTTTT.

In nucleotides, the CDR3 is TGTGCCGTCGGGCTAGCGGGAGCCTCTCGAGCCAGCGAGCAGTACTTC. This encodes CAVGLAGASRASEQYF. The chain employs TRBV10-3 and TRBJ2-7; TRBD2 agrees at 10 bases. CDR3 length: 16 amino acids. CDR1 is ENHRY, CDR2 SYGVKD, per germline. The trim removed 11 bases at V and 6 bases at J, leaving 19 bases unmatched.

The chain couples TRBV12-5 to TRBJ2-7, with 8 bases that match TRBD1. Germline CDR1 is LGHNT and CDR2 is FRNRAP. After removal of 5 bases from V and 0 bases from J, the junction contained 9 bases not matched to a gene. The CDR3 is 16 amino acids. CDR3 nucleotide sequence: TGTGCTAGTGGTAACCCGGGACAGGTCAACTCCTACGAGCAGTACTTC. Its protein product is CASGNPGQVNSYEQYF.